Given below is one T cell receptor (beta chain) in context. The antigen is unknown. TCRdb reprocessed the 5' RACE reads, with one entry per CDR3 protein and no DNA. Seen in this sample are around 220,000 distinct CDR3 sequences; the ten most common clones hold less than 9%. The data derive from a study of monozygotic twins with inflammatory bowel disease. Study-level results: Healthy co-twins showed greater TCRbeta diversity (inverse Simpson) than IBD patients. The data offered no way to tell different T cell subtypes apart. Compared with healthy twins, IBD patients shared fewer clonotypes with others, especially with disease activity. Possibly because of limited power, concordant and discordant twins showed no difference in repertoire similarity.

Germline values: CDR1 MNHNY, CDR2 SVGAGI (reference sequence). CDR3 length: 13 residues. The receptor was isolated from a human donor with ulcerative colitis or Crohn's disease, or a healthy co-twin of an affected twin (not recorded which). J is TRBJ2-5 and V is TRBV6-6; TCRdb names TRBD2, which stays unverified in the absence of DNA. Sequencing was carried out using blood. CDR3 loop: CASSTSGRAAQYF.